This TCR beta chain appears in the sequencing data of a study of T cell responses to AZD1222 COVID-19 vaccine (dated by TCRdb to the early 2020s). For the study in its entirety: AZD1222 recipients given second doses at about 4 weeks or at about 12 weeks were pooled, since spike-specific TCR depth and breadth were not found to differ between the two schedules. TCR sequencing covered roughly 230 trial participants: 200 to 220 given two doses of AZD1222 and 26 given two doses of MenACWY control vaccine. Trial participants were enrolled by age into 18-55, 56-69 and 70-plus year subgroups, with 148, 28 and 57 TCR-sequenced participants respectively.

A note on this clone: There is no known antigen for this receptor. Base qualities are not recorded, but no much larger clone differs from it by a single base.

The time point label on this specimen signifies: baseline before first vaccination. Samples from vaccinated people were obtained from the UK trials COV001 and COV002, which included a single-blind randomized controlled phase 2/3 trial of AZD1222 (ChAdOx1 nCoV-19) in healthy adults. For TCRbeta chain sequencing, PBMC samples from trial participants were taken at day 0 and at day 28 after the second dose. Trimming leaves V shorter by 4 bases and J shorter by 2 bases, with the junction holding 3 bases beyond the gene matches. Via the germline V gene (reference sequence), CDR1 is SGHKS and CDR2 YYEKEE. Taken from cysteine to phenylalanine, the CDR3 has 15 residues. Of the read, only the CDR3 DNA is kept; its 45 bases are in frame from base 1. The paper's findings and limits, for the study overall: The 56-69-year group was small, and its depth increase did not reach significance, likely because of low power. Conclusions about previously exposed vaccinees are limited, since just a handful of AZD1222 recipients were seropositive for SARS-CoV-2 at baseline. No day 14 peak-response samples were available, so repertoires were characterized only after the peak T cell response. The whole spike protein was spanned by vaccine-associated CD4 TCRs, and dominant responses were seen in regions 160-218 and 743-854. Participants were mostly white British and included more females than males, and it was suggested by the authors that clonal diversity may have been underestimated. Reportedly, almost half of the unique spike-specific TCRs recognized epitopes lying outside the regions that are mutated in the B.1.351 and B.1.1.7 variants. After two AZD1222 doses, both the breadth and the depth of spike-specific TCRs were significantly higher than at day 0 and than in MenACWY recipients.

The CDR3 regions of human TCRbeta chains were subjected to immunosequencing. For the original study's pipeline: TCRs in the repertoires were matched against a reference library of SARS-CoV-2-specific TCRs that had been generated with the MIRA antigen-specificity platform. Breadth was defined as the fraction of unique TCRs that were SARS-CoV-2-associated, and depth was defined as the fraction of total T cells that were SARS-CoV-2-associated. Using the MIRA data, each spike-specific TCR was mapped to the spike region that the TCR reacts to and placed in a CD4 or CD8 class. Log10-transformed breadth and depth values were compared by one-way ANOVA with Sidak's multiple comparisons tests. In TCRdb, the immuneACCESS table is reduced to in-frame sequences with V and J assigned. These tables do not hold every clone; where another copy was compared, an unresolved V gene accounts for under half, and the others remain unexplained. V, J and clone size derive from that table, while D and trimming were established from the DNA sequence. Present in this sample are some 120,000 clones, about 89% of which were seen just once. Together, the top ten hold approximately 30% of the sample.

The chain employs TRBV5-5 and TRBJ2-6; 7 middle bases align to TRBD1. Sequenced material: peripheral blood, taken on day 0 of AZD1222 vaccination. The TCR sequence derives from an adult in good health. Here the CDR3 is given as CASSLTGAGANVLTF. DNA sequence: TGTGCCAGCAGCCTAACAGGGGCTGGGGCCAACGTCCTGACTTTC.